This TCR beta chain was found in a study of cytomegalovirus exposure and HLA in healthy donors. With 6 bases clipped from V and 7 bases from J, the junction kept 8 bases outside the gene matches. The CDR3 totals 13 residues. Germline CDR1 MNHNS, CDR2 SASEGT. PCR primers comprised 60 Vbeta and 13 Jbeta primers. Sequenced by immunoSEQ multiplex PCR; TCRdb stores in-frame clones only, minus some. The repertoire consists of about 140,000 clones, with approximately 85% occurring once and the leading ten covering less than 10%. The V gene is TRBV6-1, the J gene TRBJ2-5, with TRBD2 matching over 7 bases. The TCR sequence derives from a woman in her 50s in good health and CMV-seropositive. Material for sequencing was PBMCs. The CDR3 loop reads CASSSSGETTQYF. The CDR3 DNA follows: TGTGCCAGCAGCTCCAGCGGGGAGACGACCCAGTACTTC.